This T cell receptor (beta chain) was identified in a study of PD-1 blockade in mismatch repair-deficient tumors. For the study at large: All were previously treated, progressing patients with eleven to twelve mismatch repair-deficient cancer types.

Comments on this clone: The target antigen is unknown.

Mismatch repair deficiency was confirmed in all patients, by PCR or immunohistochemistry. TCR sequencing covered three patients who responded to pembrolizumab. The V gene's germline CDR1 is SGDLS and CDR2 YYNGEE. The ends were cut back, 2 bases at V and 2 bases at J, with 17 bases in the middle. CDR3 length equals 17 residues. The repertoire was sequenced with immunoSEQ multiplex PCR; TCRdb's copy has only in-frame clones and lacks some. Among approximately 100,000 clones, roughly four fifths were seen once, and the ten largest hold around 5.8%. Study-level findings and limits: Tumor-resident clones, often absent from pretreatment blood, expanded after pembrolizumab and then contracted.

V usage is TRBV9 and J usage is TRBJ1-5; D unclear. The sequence came from an adult with mismatch repair-deficient cancer. This sample comprised peripheral blood, obtained approximately 35 weeks after starting pembrolizumab. CDR3 nucleotide sequence: TGTGCCAGCAGCGTCGGGTCTTCCCTAACTGGCAATCAGCCCCAGCATTTT. Translated: CASSVGSSLTGNQPQHF.